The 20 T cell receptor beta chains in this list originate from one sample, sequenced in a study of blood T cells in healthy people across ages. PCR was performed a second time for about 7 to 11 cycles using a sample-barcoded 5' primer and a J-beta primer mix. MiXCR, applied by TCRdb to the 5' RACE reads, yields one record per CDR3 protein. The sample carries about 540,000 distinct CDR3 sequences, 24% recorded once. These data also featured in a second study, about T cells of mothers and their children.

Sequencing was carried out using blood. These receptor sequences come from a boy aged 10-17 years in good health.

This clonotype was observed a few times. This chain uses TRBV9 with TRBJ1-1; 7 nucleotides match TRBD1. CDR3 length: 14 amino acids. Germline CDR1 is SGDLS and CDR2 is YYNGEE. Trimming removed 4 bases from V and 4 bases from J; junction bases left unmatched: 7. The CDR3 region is CASSRTGESTEAFF. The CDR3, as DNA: TGTGCCAGCAGCCGTACAGGGGAGTCCACTGAAGCTTTCTTT.

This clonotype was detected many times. Here the CDR3 reads CSVKGQYEKLFF. DNA of the CDR3: TGCAGCGTTAAAGGGCAGTATGAAAAACTGTTTTTT. The chain couples TRBV29-1 to TRBJ1-4; D gene unclear. The CDR3 consists of 12 residues. Germline assignment: CDR1 SQVTM and CDR2 ANQGSEA. Trimming removed 5 bases at V and 6 bases at J, with 10 bases between.

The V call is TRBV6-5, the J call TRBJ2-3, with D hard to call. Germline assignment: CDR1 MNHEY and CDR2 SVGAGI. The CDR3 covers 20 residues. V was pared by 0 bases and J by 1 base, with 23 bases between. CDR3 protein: CASSYSALPNSVEGTDTQYF. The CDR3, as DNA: TGTGCCAGCAGTTACTCTGCGTTGCCGAATTCTGTGGAAGGCACAGATACGCAGTATTTT.

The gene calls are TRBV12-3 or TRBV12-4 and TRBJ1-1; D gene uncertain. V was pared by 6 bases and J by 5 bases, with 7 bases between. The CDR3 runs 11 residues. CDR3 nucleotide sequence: TGTGCCAGCAGGCAGAGGACTGAAGCTTTCTTT. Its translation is CASRQRTEAFF.

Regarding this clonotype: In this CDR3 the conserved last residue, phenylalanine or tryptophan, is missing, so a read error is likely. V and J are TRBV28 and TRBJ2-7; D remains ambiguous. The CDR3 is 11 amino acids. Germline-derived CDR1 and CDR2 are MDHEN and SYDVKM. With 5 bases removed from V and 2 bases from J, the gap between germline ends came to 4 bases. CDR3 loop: CASSKTYEQYC. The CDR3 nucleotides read TGTGCCAGCAGTAAAACCTACGAGCAGTACTGC.

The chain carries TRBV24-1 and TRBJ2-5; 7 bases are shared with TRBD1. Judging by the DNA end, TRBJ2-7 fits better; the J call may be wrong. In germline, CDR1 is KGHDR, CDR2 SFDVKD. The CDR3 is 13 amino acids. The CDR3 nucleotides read TGTGCCACCAGTAAGACAGGGACAGACGAGCAGTACTTC. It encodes CATSKTGTDEQYF.

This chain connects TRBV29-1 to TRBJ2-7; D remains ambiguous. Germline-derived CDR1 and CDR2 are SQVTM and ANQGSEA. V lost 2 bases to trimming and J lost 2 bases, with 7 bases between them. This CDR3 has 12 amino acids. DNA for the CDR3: TGCAGCGTTGAATCCAAGACCTACGAGCAGTACTTC. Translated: CSVESKTYEQYF.

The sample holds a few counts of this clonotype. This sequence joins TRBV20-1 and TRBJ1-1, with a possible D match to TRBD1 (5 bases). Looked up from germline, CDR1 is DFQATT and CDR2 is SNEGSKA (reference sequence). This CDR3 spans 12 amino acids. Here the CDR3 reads CTLAGTGTEAFF. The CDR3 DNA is TGCACCCTAGCGGGGACGGGCACTGAAGCTTTCTTT.

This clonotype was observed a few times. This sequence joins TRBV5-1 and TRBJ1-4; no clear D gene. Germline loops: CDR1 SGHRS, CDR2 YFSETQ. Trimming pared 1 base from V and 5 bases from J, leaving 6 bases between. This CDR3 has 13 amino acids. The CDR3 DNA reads TGCGCCAGCAGCTTGTATGAGAATGAAAAACTGTTTTTT. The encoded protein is CASSLYENEKLFF.

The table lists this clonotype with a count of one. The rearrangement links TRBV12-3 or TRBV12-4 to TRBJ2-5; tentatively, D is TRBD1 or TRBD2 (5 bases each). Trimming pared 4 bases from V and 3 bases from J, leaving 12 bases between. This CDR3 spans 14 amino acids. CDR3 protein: CASSWGLQKETQYF. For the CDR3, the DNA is TGTGCCAGCAGTTGGGGGTTGCAAAAAGAGACCCAGTACTTC.

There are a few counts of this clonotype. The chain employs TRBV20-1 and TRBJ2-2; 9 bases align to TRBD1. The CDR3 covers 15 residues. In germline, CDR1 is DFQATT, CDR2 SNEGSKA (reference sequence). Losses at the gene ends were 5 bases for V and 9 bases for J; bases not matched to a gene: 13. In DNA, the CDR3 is TGCAGTGCTGATGGGACAGGGAGGGACCCCAGGGAGCTGTTTTTT. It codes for CSADGTGRDPRELFF.

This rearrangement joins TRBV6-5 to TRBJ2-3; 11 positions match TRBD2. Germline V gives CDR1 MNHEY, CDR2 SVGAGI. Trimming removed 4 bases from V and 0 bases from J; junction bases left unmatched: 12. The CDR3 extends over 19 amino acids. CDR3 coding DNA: TGTGCCAGCAGTTTCCGACTAGCGGGGACATCCCGAAGCACAGATACGCAGTATTTT. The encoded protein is CASSFRLAGTSRSTDTQYF.

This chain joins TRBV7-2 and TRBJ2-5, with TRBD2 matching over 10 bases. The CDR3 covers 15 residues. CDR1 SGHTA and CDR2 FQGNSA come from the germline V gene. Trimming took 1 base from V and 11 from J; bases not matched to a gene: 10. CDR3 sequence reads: CASSLGASGSLEQYF. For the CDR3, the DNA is TGTGCCAGCAGCTTAGGGGCTAGCGGGAGTCTGGAGCAGTACTTC.

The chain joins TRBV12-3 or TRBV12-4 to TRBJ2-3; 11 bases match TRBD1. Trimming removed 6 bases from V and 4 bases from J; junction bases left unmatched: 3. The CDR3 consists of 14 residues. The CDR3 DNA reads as TGTGCCAGCAGCCGGGACAGGGGGGCAGATACGCAGTATTTT. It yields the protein CASSRDRGADTQYF.

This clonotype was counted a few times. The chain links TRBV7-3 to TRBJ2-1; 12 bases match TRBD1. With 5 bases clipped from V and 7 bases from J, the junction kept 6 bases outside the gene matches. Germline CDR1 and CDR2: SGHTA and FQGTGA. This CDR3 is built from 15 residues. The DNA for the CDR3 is TGTGCCAGCAGCGGGACAGGGGGCGCAGGGAATGAGCAGTTCTTC. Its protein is CASSGTGGAGNEQFF.

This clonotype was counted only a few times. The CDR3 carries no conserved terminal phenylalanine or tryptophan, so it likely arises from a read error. CDR3 in amino acids: CASSGGTGGIEETQYL. The CDR3 region has the DNA TGTGCCAGCAGCGGCGGGACAGGGGGAATAGAAGAGACCCAGTACCTC. J is TRBJ2-5 and V is TRBV7-9, with 11 bases that match TRBD1. The V and J ends lost 5 bases and 3 bases, in that order; junction bases with no gene match: 8. Germline lookup yields CDR1 SEHNR and CDR2 FQNEAQ (reference sequence). CDR3 length: 16 residues.

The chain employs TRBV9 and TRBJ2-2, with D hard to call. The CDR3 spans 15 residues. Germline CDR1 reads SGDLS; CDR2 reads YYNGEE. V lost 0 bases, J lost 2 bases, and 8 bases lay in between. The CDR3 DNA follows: TGTGCCAGCAGCGTAGGACACAGAAACACCGGGGAGCTGTTTTTT. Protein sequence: CASSVGHRNTGELFF.

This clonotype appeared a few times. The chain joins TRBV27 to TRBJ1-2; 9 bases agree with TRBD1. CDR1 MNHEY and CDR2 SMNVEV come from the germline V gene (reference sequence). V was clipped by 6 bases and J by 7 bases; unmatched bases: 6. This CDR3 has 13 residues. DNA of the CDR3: TGTGCCAGCAGACACGGACAGGGGATTGGCTACACCTTC. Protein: CASRHGQGIGYTF.

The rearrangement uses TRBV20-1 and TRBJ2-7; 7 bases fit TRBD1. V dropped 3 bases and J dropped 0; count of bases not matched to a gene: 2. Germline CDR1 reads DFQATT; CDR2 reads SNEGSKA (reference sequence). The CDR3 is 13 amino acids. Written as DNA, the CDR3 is TGCAGTGCTAGCCGGGACAGCTCCTACGAGCAGTACTTC. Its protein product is CSASRDSSYEQYF.

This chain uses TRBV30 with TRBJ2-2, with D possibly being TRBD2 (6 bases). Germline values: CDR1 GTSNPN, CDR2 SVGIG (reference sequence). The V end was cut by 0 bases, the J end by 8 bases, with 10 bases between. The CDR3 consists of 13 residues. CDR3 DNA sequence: TGTGCCTGGAGTGTAGGTGGGACTGGGGAGCTGTTTTTT. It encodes CAWSVGGTGELFF.